This T cell receptor beta chain was recorded in a study of response to subunit inactivated influenza vaccine. General study results and limits: That few new T cells are recruited by each seasonal influenza vaccination was the authors' suggestion.

TCRdb itself ran the RT-PCR reads through MiXCR, one entry per CDR3 protein. This sample yields 500,000 or so distinct CDR3 sequences, of which 15% to 20% are seen a single time; 2.5% to 3.5% belongs to the top ten. With V trimmed by 2 bases and J by 9 bases, 10 bases remained unmatched. This CDR3 region has 15 residues. Germline V gene sequence: CDR1 SGHTA, CDR2 FQGNSA. As regards this clonotype: Antigen unknown.

The receptor comes from a man aged 45 to 70 who received an inactivated influenza vaccine. The sequenced sample was CD4+ T cells sorted from PBMCs, obtained about 23 months after vaccination. The J gene is TRBJ2-1, the V gene TRBV7-2; TRBD2 agrees at 7 bases. In DNA, the CDR3 is TGTGCCAGCAGCTTAAGGTCTGCTAGCGGCGGTGAGCAGTTCTTC. This translates into CASSLRSASGGEQFF.